This TCR beta chain was captured in a study of cytomegalovirus exposure and HLA in healthy donors. Whole-study findings and limits: A later analysis associated around 17,000 TCR beta sequences with HLA alleles at a 0.05 false discovery rate.

All the people who gave samples were healthy bone marrow donors. CDR1 is LNHNV and CDR2 is YYDKDF in the germline V gene (reference sequence). V was shortened by 2 bases and J by 2 bases, with 6 bases between the two germline ends. The CDR3 contains 13 residues. With regard to this clone: Its antigen is not known. Given the absence of the conserved phenylalanine or tryptophan at the CDR3 end, a read error is likely.

60 Vbeta and 13 Jbeta primers were used in PCR. Assay: immunoSEQ multiplex PCR; the TCRdb copy retains only in-frame clones and omits some. The sample includes approximately 170,000 clones, about 62% of them seen just once. V usage is TRBV15 and J usage is TRBJ1-1; no reliable D call. Sequencing used PBMCs. The receptor comes from a man aged 40-50 years in good health and CMV-seronegative. Here the CDR3 DNA reads TGTGCCACCAGCAGACTAGATAACACTGAAGCTTTCCTT. Translating gives CATSRLDNTEAFL.